The 18 T cell receptor beta chains listed next were all sequenced from one sample in a study of T-cell memory formation after mild COVID-19. MiXCR, applied by TCRdb to the 5' RACE reads, yields one record per CDR3 protein. The data show about 120,000 distinct CDR3 sequences, 22% seen once. The sample was PBMCs or a T cell subset sorted from them (not recorded which). Receptor source: a man aged 18 to 35 who had mild COVID-19 (a few samples of this study predate the infection). Cell type and time point are not known.

This chain joins TRBV4-3 and TRBJ1-4; 9 bases line up with TRBD1. Trimming removed 0 bases from V and 7 bases from J; junction bases left unmatched: 6. There are 16 residues in the CDR3. Looked up from germline, CDR1 is LGHNA and CDR2 is YSLEER. The CDR3 region is CASSQEIGTGPEKLFF. DNA of the CDR3: TGCGCCAGCAGCCAAGAAATAGGGACAGGGCCTGAAAAACTGTTTTTT.

The chain combines TRBV29-1 with TRBJ2-5; no firm D call. Germline V gives CDR1 SQVTM, CDR2 ANQGSEA. The CDR3 is 12 residues long. Trimming took 4 bases from V and 4 from J, leaving 10 bases between them. CDR3 region: CSVGYTRETQYF. The DNA of the CDR3 is TGCAGCGTTGGATACACCCGAGAGACCCAGTACTTC. Full variable domain (rest looked up from reference TRBV29-1 and TRBJ2-5): SAVISQKPSRDICQRGTSLTIQCQVDSQVTMMFWYRQQPGQSLTLIATANQGSEATYESGFVIDKFPISRPNLTFSTLTVSNMSPEDSSIYLCSVGYTRETQYFGPGTRLLVL.

The sample holds one count of this clonotype. The V and J genes are TRBV12-2 and TRBJ2-7. TRBV12-2 is listed as a pseudogene. The CDR3 spans 11 residues. Written as DNA, the CDR3 is TGTGCAAGTCGTACCGGCTGCGAGCAGTACGTC. Its protein is CASRTGCEQYV.

The J gene is TRBJ2-5, the V gene TRBV15; maybe TRBD2 (6 bases). V lost 1 base to trimming and J lost 4 bases, with 19 bases between them. The germline CDR1 and CDR2 sequences are LNHNV and YYDKDF (reference sequence). The length of the CDR3 is 17 residues. CDR3 DNA sequence: TGTGCCACCAGCAGAGTAATGGAGGGCCCAGAGCGAGAGACCCAGTACTTC. It is translated as CATSRVMEGPERETQYF.

The chain recombines TRBV29-1 with TRBJ1-1, with 7 bases that match TRBD1. This CDR3 contains 17 residues. V lost 1 base and J lost 1; bases outside the gene matches: 12. CDR1 and CDR2 (germline): SQVTM, ANQGSEA. CDR3 amino acids: CSVEGRRQGVPNTEAFF. The CDR3 coding sequence is TGCAGCGTTGAAGGGAGAAGGCAGGGGGTGCCGAACACTGAAGCTTTCTTT.

This clonotype showed up just a few times. One end of the junction varies from germline; a read error may be responsible. V usage is TRBV12-3 or TRBV12-4 and J usage is TRBJ2-5, with D possibly being TRBD1 (6 bases). The CDR3 spans 14 residues. The CDR3: CASSARRGQGTQYF. CDR3 DNA sequence: TGTGCCAGCAGTGCCCGCAGGGGCCAAGGGACCCAGTACTTC.

This clonotype has only a few counts. The chain joins TRBV4-1 to TRBJ2-5, with D tentatively TRBD1 or TRBD2 (6 bases each). The CDR3 extends over 14 amino acids. Germline lookup yields CDR1 MGHRA and CDR2 YSYEKL. V was pared by 4 bases and J by 2 bases, with 11 bases between. The CDR3 nucleotides are TGCGCCAGCAGCCCTAGGGGGGAACAAGAGACCCAGTACTTC. Protein product: CASSPRGEQETQYF.

V is TRBV6-5 and J is TRBJ1-3, with no clear D. V was clipped by 6 bases and J by 7 bases, with 7 bases between them. The CDR3 is 11 residues long. Germline V gives CDR1 MNHEY, CDR2 SVGAGI. The CDR3 nucleotides are TGTGCCAGCAGCGCGGGGAACACCATATATTTT. As protein: CASSAGNTIYF.

The chain combines TRBV29-1 with TRBJ1-2; the D gene is possibly TRBD1 (6 bases). Germline values: CDR1 SQVTM, CDR2 ANQGSEA. With 2 bases removed from V and 4 bases from J, the gap between germline ends came to 11 bases. The CDR3 loop spans 13 amino acids. The CDR3 sequence: CSVETGKGYGYTF. CDR3 nucleotides: TGCAGCGTTGAAACAGGGAAGGGCTATGGCTACACCTTC.

The chain employs TRBV7-2 and TRBJ2-5; 7 bases line up with TRBD2. The CDR3 spans 15 residues. V lost 5 bases and J lost 7; bases outside the gene matches: 13. CDR1 and CDR2 (germline): SGHTA, FQGNSA. The CDR3 region has the DNA TGTGCCAGCAGCCCAATCCGAGGGAGGGTAGGGACCCAGTACTTC. Amino acid sequence: CASSPIRGRVGTQYF.

The chain is built from TRBV7-3 and TRBJ2-3; D unclear. CDR1 and CDR2 (germline): SGHTA, FQGTGA. V lost 4 bases to trimming and J lost 6 bases, with 11 bases between them. CDR3 size: 13 residues. The CDR3 coding sequence is TGTGCCAGCAGCTCCTCCCCGGAGGATACGCAGTATTTT. Its translation: CASSSSPEDTQYF.

This clonotype came up a few times. The chain has TRBV7-3 and TRBJ2-4; 9 bases are a match to TRBD2. V was clipped by 0 bases and J by 7 bases; unmatched bases: 4. Per the germline V gene, CDR1 is SGHTA and CDR2 is FQGTGA. The CDR3 consists of 15 residues. The chain's CDR3 is CASSLTSGGRNIQYF. CDR3 bases: TGTGCCAGCAGCTTAACGAGCGGGGGGAGGAACATTCAGTACTTC.

The rearrangement links TRBV7-3 to TRBJ2-7; D possibly corresponds to TRBD2 (6 bases). Germline loops: CDR1 SGHTA, CDR2 FQGTGA. V gave up 4 bases and J gave up 7 bases, with 14 bases separating them. There are 13 residues in the CDR3. The CDR3 DNA sequence: TGTGCCAGCAGCTCAACACAGAGCGGGGAGCAGTACTTC. Protein sequence: CASSSTQSGEQYF.

A few counts support this clonotype. The V gene is TRBV19, the J gene TRBJ2-2, with D possibly matching TRBD1 (5 bases). The CDR3 has 16 residues. The germline V and J ends were trimmed by 6 bases and 0 bases, with 14 bases remaining between them. In germline, CDR1 is LNHDA, CDR2 SQIVND (reference sequence). CDR3 sequence: CASRGQIYANTGELFF. In DNA, the CDR3 is TGTGCCAGTAGGGGGCAGATCTACGCGAACACCGGGGAGCTGTTTTTT.

V is TRBV6-5 and J is TRBJ1-5; D uncertain. The CDR3 is 17 residues long. V dropped 2 bases and J dropped 1 base, with 15 bases sitting between them. Germline-derived CDR1 and CDR2 are MNHEY and SVGAGI. CDR3 DNA sequence: TGTGCCAGCAGTTACCGTTCTCCCCATGGAAGCAATCAGCCCCAGCATTTT. It translates to CASSYRSPHGSNQPQHF.

This clonotype appeared a few times. The V gene is TRBV28, the J gene TRBJ2-5; 10 positions match TRBD2. After removal of 8 bases from V and 5 bases from J, the junction contained 8 bases not matched to a gene. The CDR3 totals 14 residues. Germline assignment: CDR1 MDHEN and CDR2 SYDVKM. CDR3 sequence reads: CASRLDSGGETQYF. The CDR3, as DNA: TGTGCCAGCCGCCTGGATAGCGGGGGGGAGACCCAGTACTTC.

V is TRBV7-2 and J is TRBJ1-5; tentatively, D is TRBD1 (5 bases). CDR3 length equals 16 residues. Trimming left V 3 bases short and J 0 bases short, with 12 bases between. The germline V gene has CDR1 SGHTA and CDR2 FQGNSA. Here the CDR3 DNA reads TGTGCCAGCAGCTTTAGGGGCAGGGATAGCAATCAGCCCCAGCATTTT. It codes for CASSFRGRDSNQPQHF.

A few counts support this clonotype. This chain uses TRBV6-2 or TRBV6-3 with TRBJ2-2; D is undetermined. Trimming removed 2 bases from V and 7 bases from J, with 8 bases in between. In germline, CDR1 is MNHEY, CDR2 SVGEGT. The CDR3 has 13 residues. The DNA for the CDR3 is TGTGCCAGCAGTTACCGGGTGGACGGGGAGCTGTTTTTT. It encodes CASSYRVDGELFF.